The 23 T cell receptor delta chains below were found in one sample sequenced in a study of gammadelta T cells in human blood. TCRdb re-processed the RT-PCR reads via CATT. Here the sample spans around 760 delta-chain clones, around three fifths being singletons. The sample comprised non-Vgamma9Vdelta2 gamma-delta T cells from cord blood. The receptor source for this set is a newborn.

A word on this clone: This likely reflects a read error, since a far larger clone is one base away. The sample has other DNA sequences that encode this CDR3 too. This sequence joins TRDV1 and TRDJ3; no clear D gene. CDR1 is TSWWSYY, CDR2 QGS, per germline. The CDR3 loop spans 25 amino acids. V lost 0 bases and J 0 bases, leaving 30 bases between the germline ends. The CDR3 sequence: CALGELTRSSHPQNGHSWDTRQMFF. The CDR3 nucleotides are TGTGCTCTTGGGGAACTGACAAGATCCTCCCATCCTCAAAACGGACACTCCTGGGACACCCGACAGATGTTTTTC.

This clone was detected a few times. A much bigger clone sits one base away, suggesting this may be a read error. This sequence joins TRAV38-2/DV8 and TRDJ1, with D hard to call. V lost 0 bases and J 0 bases, leaving 21 bases between the germline ends. The V gene's germline CDR1 is TSESDYY and CDR2 QEAYKQQN. CDR3 size: 19 residues. The CDR3 reads CAYRSDRSAGRVHTDKLIF. DNA for the CDR3: TGTGCTTATAGGAGCGACCGGAGCGCCGGGCGGGTGCACACCGATAAACTCATCTTT.

Comments on this clone: This sequence is one base from a far larger clone and is likely a read error. The chain has TRDV2 and TRDJ3; 11 bases align to TRDD3. Germline V lookup: CDR1 GEAIGNYY, CDR2 EKD. This CDR3 is built from 17 residues. CDR3 residues: CACDLGDTSWDSRQMFF. CDR3 nucleotide sequence: TGTGCCTGTGATCTGGGGGATACCTCCTGGGACTCCCGACAGATGTTTTTC.

As for this clone: A far larger clone lies a single base away; this is likely a read error. The rearrangement uses TRAV29/DV5 and TRDJ1; TRDD3 matches at 12 bases. Germline V gene sequence: CDR1 NSMFDY, CDR2 ISSIKDK. This CDR3 comprises 19 residues. For the CDR3, the DNA is TGTGCCGCCTCCTCTACCACTGAACTGGGGGATACCCACACCGATAAAATCATCTTT. Amino acids: CAASSTTELGDTHTDKIIF.

Details on this clone: This likely traces to a read error, being one base from a far larger clone. The J gene is TRDJ2, the V gene TRDV1, with D hard to call. The DNA end lines up better with TRDJ1; the J call may be wrong. CDR3 size: 16 residues. Germline CDR1 is TSWWSYY and CDR2 is QGS. CDR3 DNA: TGTGCTCTTGGGGAAGTCCCTCGATTTGACCTAGCACAACTCATCTTT. Its protein product is CALGEVPRFDLAQLIF.

This clone appeared once. It is likely a read error: a sequence one base away is far more abundant. The rearrangement links TRDV2 to TRDJ2; 8 positions match TRDD3. Germline loops: CDR1 GEAIGNYY, CDR2 EKD. The CDR3 is 23 amino acids. V trimming: 2 bases; J trimming: 4 bases; junction bases outside the gene matches: 29. In DNA, the CDR3 is TGTGCCTGTGACAGGGCCCCCATACCCTGCGATAGAGGACTGGGGGCCGCGACAGCACAACTCTTCTTT. It encodes CACDRAPIPCDRGLGAATAQLFF.

By sample share, this clone is large. The identical CDR3 is also encoded by other nucleotide sequences in the sample. The rearrangement uses TRAV29/DV5 and TRDJ1, with 13 bases aligning to TRDD3. Germline CDR1 is NSMFDY and CDR2 is ISSIKDK. The CDR3 spans 25 residues. The ends lost 3 bases at V and 2 bases at J; junction bases unmatched: 34. CDR3 bases: TGTGCAGCAATTCGGGCTATAAAGAGGGATTCCTACCCGTACTGGGGGATACGCGGGACCGATAAACTCATCTTT. Translated, it gives CAAIRAIKRDSYPYWGIRGTDKLIF.

A word on this clone: The junction and the germline gene differ at one end; a read error may be behind it. V is TRDV3 and J is TRDJ1, with 10 bases matching TRDD3. The CDR3 sequence is 16 residues long. Germline V gene lookup returns CDR1 TVYSNPD and CDR2 GDNSRS (reference sequence). CDR3 sequence: CAFPLVPGDTTDELIF. The CDR3 region has the DNA TGTGCCTTCCCTCTAGTACCGGGGGATACGACCGATGAACTCATCTTT.

To note about this clone: It differs at one base from a far larger clone, so likely a read error. Within the sample, other DNA sequences also encode this same CDR3. The J gene is TRDJ3, the V gene TRDV3, with 8 bases identical to TRDD3. Germline CDR1 TVYSNPD, CDR2 GDNSRS (reference sequence). The CDR3 loop spans 22 amino acids. The DNA for the CDR3 is TGTGCCTCGACCCCTCGCGTCGGGGATACACCTACTCACTCCTGGGACACCCGACAGATGTTTTTT. It specifies CASTPRVGDTPTHSWDTRQMFF.

For this clone: A far larger clone is only one base removed, so a read error is likely. This chain joins TRDV1 and TRDJ3; 10 bases are shared with TRDD3. In germline, CDR1 is TSWWSYY, CDR2 QGS. CDR3 size: 24 residues. For the CDR3, the DNA is TGTGCTCTTGGGGACCTCGGGCCCTTACTGGGGGATCACGATAGCTCCTGGGACACCCAACAGATGTTTTTC. Encoded protein: CALGDLGPLLGDHDSSWDTQQMFF.

The sample holds one count of this clone. A far larger clone is a single base away, which makes a read error likely. At the DNA level, this CDR3 is encoded by other sequences in the same sample as well. V usage is TRDV1 and J usage is TRDJ1; possibly TRDD2 for D (6 bases). The V gene's germline CDR1 is TSWWSYY and CDR2 QGS. V was shortened by 3 bases and J by 3 bases, with 23 bases between the two germline ends. There are 18 residues in the CDR3. CDR3 region: CALGDPFLGDSTADKLIF. DNA for the CDR3: TGTGCTCTTGGGGACCCGTTCCTAGGGGACTCTACTGCCGATAAACTCATCTTT.

As for this clone: This likely stems from a read error, as it lies one base from a far larger clone. This rearrangement joins TRDV1 to TRDJ1; D unresolved. The CDR3 loop spans 23 amino acids. Trimming took 1 base from V and 0 from J, leaving 33 bases between them. Germline assignment: CDR1 TSWWSYY and CDR2 QGS. Here the CDR3 DNA reads TGTGCTCTTGGGGAACCTCCCCCTATTCCAGTTACTGTGGGAAAGGGGTACACCGATAAACTCATCTTT. Amino acid sequence: CALGEPPPIPVTVGKGYTDKLIF.

Within the sample, this clone is large (0.1 to 1%). The chain carries TRDV1 and TRDJ1; no definite D call. This CDR3 spans 21 amino acids. Trimming removed 3 bases from V and 3 bases from J, with 32 bases in between. CDR1 is TSWWSYY and CDR2 is QGS in the germline V gene. The CDR3, as DNA: TGTGCTCTTGGGGATTTTTCCCGTCTCATGCCCCATCCCGACAGCCCCGATAAACTCATCTTT. This codes for CALGDFSRLMPHPDSPDKLIF.

In its sample, this clone was seen once. This likely reflects a read error, since a far larger clone is one base away. Other DNA sequences in this specimen translate into the identical CDR3. V and J are TRDV1 and TRDJ1; 9 bases match TRDD3. In germline, CDR1 is TSWWSYY, CDR2 QGS. This CDR3 is built from 21 residues. In DNA form, the CDR3 reads TGTGCTCTTGGGGAATACACCAGCCCGGAGCGGGGGATACAGTACACAGATAAACTCATCTTT. Translation: CALGEYTSPERGIQYTDKLIF.

This clone is medium-sized by share. J is TRDJ1 and V is TRAV29/DV5, with 7 nucleotides matching TRDD3. Germline trimming cut 0 bases from V and 7 bases from J; bases unmatched to any gene: 18. The CDR3 loop spans 17 amino acids. Germline lookup yields CDR1 NSMFDY and CDR2 ISSIKDK. CDR3 residues: CAASERDWGPRDGKLIF. The CDR3 DNA is TGTGCAGCAAGCGAGCGCGACTGGGGACCACGAGACGGTAAACTCATCTTT.

Regarding this clone: A far more abundant clone sits one base away, making this likely a read error. The V and J genes are TRAV29/DV5 and TRDJ1; TRDD3 matches at 13 bases. Germline CDR1 NSMFDY, CDR2 ISSIKDK. After removal of 3 bases from V and 2 bases from J, the junction contained 34 bases not matched to a gene. The CDR3 spans 25 residues. CDR3 in amino acids: CAAIRAIKRDSCPYWGIRGTDKLIF. The CDR3 bases are TGTGCAGCAATTCGGGCTATAAAGAGGGATTCCTGCCCGTACTGGGGGATACGCGGGACCGATAAACTCATCTTT.

This clone was observed a handful of times. With a far larger clone one base away, a read error is the likely cause. At the DNA level, this CDR3 is encoded by other sequences in the same sample as well. The chain couples TRDV1 to TRDJ2, with 7 nucleotides matching TRDD2. CDR1 and CDR2 (germline): TSWWSYY, QGS. This CDR3 is built from 17 residues. This CDR3 reads CALGDPSSGGQTAQLFF. CDR3 coding DNA: TGTGCTCTTGGTGACCCTTCCTCCGGAGGGCAAACAGCACAGCTCTTCTTT.

A few counts support this clone. A far larger clone differs by one base, so this is likely a read error. V gene TRDV3 combines with J gene TRDJ1, with TRDD3 identical over 12 bases. This CDR3 contains 22 residues. Germline assignment: CDR1 TVYSNPD and CDR2 GDNSRS (reference sequence). V gave up 3 bases and J gave up 0 bases; unmatched junction bases: 26. The CDR3 nucleotides are TGTGCCTTGCCGTTGGGGCCTCCTTCATCCTGCTGGGGGATACGCTACACCGATAAACTCATCTTT. As protein: CALPLGPPSSCWGIRYTDKLIF. The full variable domain, rest sourced from reference TRDV3 and TRDJ1, is CDKVTQSSPDQTVASGSEVVLLCTYDTVYSNPDLFWYRIRPDYSFQFVFYGDNSRSEGADFTQGRFSVKHILTQKAFHLVISPVRTEDSATYYCALPLGPPSSCWGIRYTDKLIFGKGTRVTVEP.

Relative to its sample, this clone is large. This sequence joins TRDV3 and TRDJ3, with 9 bases matching TRDD3. Germline CDR1 TVYSNPD, CDR2 GDNSRS (reference sequence). CDR3 length: 19 amino acids. With 4 bases clipped from V and 3 bases from J, the junction kept 16 bases outside the gene matches. CDR3 bases: TGTGCCTCACCGCTACGACGGGGGATACAGAGCTGGGACACCCGACAGATGTTTTTC. It encodes CASPLRRGIQSWDTRQMFF.

This clone counts as large. The identical CDR3 is also encoded by other nucleotide sequences in the sample. V gene TRDV1 combines with J gene TRDJ2; D unresolved. Deletions cut 5 bases from V and 6 bases from J, with 13 bases between. CDR3 length equals 14 residues. The V gene's germline CDR1 is TSWWSYY and CDR2 QGS. DNA for the CDR3: TGTGCTCTTGGGCCAACTAAAGGGGCAGCACAACTCTTCTTT. Its protein product is CALGPTKGAAQLFF.

Comments on this clone: A read error is likely here: a far larger clone is one base away. The chain links TRDV1 to TRDJ2; no clear D gene. From germline, CDR1 is TSWWSYY and CDR2 QGS. The CDR3 contains 16 residues. V shed 1 base and J shed 2 bases, with 11 bases lying between them. CDR3 sequence reads: CALGEHSRELTAQLFF. The CDR3 DNA reads TGTGCTCTTGGGGAACATTCGCGTGAGTTGACAGCACAACTCTTCTTT.

Comment on this clone: This likely traces to a read error, being one base from a far larger clone. The chain employs TRDV1 and TRDJ1; D possibly corresponds to TRDD3 (5 bases). V shed 4 bases and J shed 0 bases, with 24 bases lying between them. CDR1 and CDR2 (germline): TSWWSYY, QGS. This CDR3 has 19 residues. CDR3 nucleotide sequence: TGTGCTCTTGGGGCGTTTCCCGATACTAGGGGCCCGGACACCGATAAACTCATCTTT. The encoded protein is CALGAFPDTRGPDTDKLIF.

This clone qualifies as large (0.1 to 1%). This sample also contains other DNA sequences that code for the same CDR3. The chain combines TRDV1 with TRDJ2; the match to TRDD3 covers 11 bases. This CDR3 has 21 amino acids. The germline V gene has CDR1 TSWWSYY and CDR2 QGS. The V gene end was trimmed by 4 bases and the J gene end by 6 bases; junction bases not matched to a gene: 22. The CDR3: CALGAWDAIGGYAFLSAQLFF. The CDR3 DNA reads TGTGCTCTTGGGGCCTGGGACGCTATTGGGGGATACGCGTTTCTTTCAGCACAACTCTTCTTT.